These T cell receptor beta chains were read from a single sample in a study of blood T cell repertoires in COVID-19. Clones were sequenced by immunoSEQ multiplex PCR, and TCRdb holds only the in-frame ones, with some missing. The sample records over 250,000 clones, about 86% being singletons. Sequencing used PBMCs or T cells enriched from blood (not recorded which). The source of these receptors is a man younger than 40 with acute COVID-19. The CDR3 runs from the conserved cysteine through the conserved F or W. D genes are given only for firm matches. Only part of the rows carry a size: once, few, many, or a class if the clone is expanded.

CATSETATYGYTF	TGTGCCACCAGTGAGACAGCAACCTATGGCTACACCTTC	-	TRBV24-1	TRBJ1-2	-
CASSPSRLAGYNEQFF	TGTGCCAGCAGTCCATCTAGACTAGCGGGGTACAATGAGCAGTTCTTC	-	TRBV27	TRBJ2-1	TRBD2
CASSPGTVNSPLHF	TGTGCCAGCAGCCCCGGGACAGTTAATTCACCCCTCCACTTT	-	TRBV27	TRBJ1-6	TRBD1
CASSPRGEGLAGAYNEQFF	TGTGCCAGCAGCCCCAGGGGCGAGGGTCTAGCGGGGGCCTACAATGAGCAGTTCTTC	-	TRBV16	TRBJ2-1	TRBD2
CATSTLLVLAKNIQYF	TGTGCCACCAGCACCCTTTTAGTATTAGCCAAAAACATTCAGTACTTC	few	TRBV15	TRBJ2-4	-
CASGQNDGIYTEAFF	TGTGCTAGTGGCCAAAACGACGGGATTTACACTGAAGCTTTCTTT	-	TRBV12-5	TRBJ1-1	-
CASSLGGGAVRETQYF	TGTGCCAGCAGCTTAGGAGGGGGGGCCGTCCGGGAGACCCAGTACTTC	-	TRBV7-2	TRBJ2-5	-
CASSSRVGGDQPQHF	TGTGCCAGCAGCTCACGCGTTGGGGGCGATCAGCCCCAGCATTTT	-	TRBV7-2	TRBJ1-5	-
CSVEVGSYNEQFF	TGCAGCGTTGAAGTCGGGAGTTACAATGAGCAGTTCTTC	-	TRBV29-1	TRBJ2-1	-
CASSLKIAGGRGYTF	TGTGCCAGCAGCTTAAAAATTGCAGGGGGCAGGGGCTACACCTTC	-	TRBV7-2	TRBJ1-2	TRBD1
CASRLHGTTGKTQYF	TGTGCCAGTAGACTCCACGGGACAACTGGCAAGACCCAGTACTTC	-	TRBV6-5	TRBJ2-5	-
CASSPRQVTDTQYF	TGTGCCAGCAGTCCCCGACAGGTCACAGATACGCAGTATTTT	-	TRBV9	TRBJ2-3	-
CASRGQGEQPQHF	TGTGCCAGCAGGGGACAGGGAGAACAGCCCCAGCATTTT	-	TRBV12-3/TRBV12-4	TRBJ1-5	TRBD1
CASSTGPQETQYF	TGTGCCAGCAGCACAGGACCTCAAGAGACCCAGTACTTC	-	TRBV7-2	TRBJ2-5	-
CASGLVVASGMDNEQFF	TGTGCTAGTGGTTTGGTAGTCGCTAGCGGGATGGACAATGAGCAGTTCTTC	-	TRBV12-5	TRBJ2-1	TRBD2
CASSQDPAGGALQETQYF	TGCGCCAGCAGCCAAGACCCCGCGGGGGGGGCCCTCCAAGAGACCCAGTACTTC	-	TRBV4-1	TRBJ2-5	TRBD2
CAWSVKGGVDQPQHF	TGTGCCTGGAGTGTTAAGGGAGGGGTGGACCAGCCCCAGCATTTT	-	TRBV30	TRBJ1-5	-
CASATRGTDTQYF	TGTGCCAGCGCCACCCGGGGCACAGATACGCAGTATTTT	-	TRBV6-5	TRBJ2-3	-
CASSPDGTSNYGYTF	TGTGCCAGCAGCCCAGACGGGACATCTAACTATGGCTACACCTTC	-	TRBV3-1/TRBV3-2	TRBJ1-2	-
CASSSSWQTQYF	TGTGCCAGCAGCTCCAGTTGGCAGACCCAGTACTTC	-	TRBV28	TRBJ2-5	-
CASSTGYGYTF	TGTGCCAGTAGTACGGGCTATGGCTACACCTTC	few	TRBV19	TRBJ1-2	-
CASSQALRTDTQYF	TGCGCCAGCAGCCAAGCGCTGCGGACAGATACGCAGTATTTT	-	TRBV4-3	TRBJ2-3	-
CASMYRGTEAFF	TGTGCCAGCATGTATCGAGGAACTGAAGCTTTCTTT	-	TRBV6-5	TRBJ1-1	-
CAWSGDTTRNTEAFF	TGTGCCTGGAGTGGGGACACGACCCGAAACACTGAAGCTTTCTTT	-	TRBV30	TRBJ1-1	-
CASSPVGEWETQYF	TGTGCCAGCTCTCCCGTCGGGGAGTGGGAGACCCAGTACTTC	-	TRBV6-5	TRBJ2-5	-
CASSLATHNEQFF	TGCGCCAGCAGCTTGGCTACTCACAATGAGCAGTTCTTC	-	TRBV5-1	TRBJ2-1	-